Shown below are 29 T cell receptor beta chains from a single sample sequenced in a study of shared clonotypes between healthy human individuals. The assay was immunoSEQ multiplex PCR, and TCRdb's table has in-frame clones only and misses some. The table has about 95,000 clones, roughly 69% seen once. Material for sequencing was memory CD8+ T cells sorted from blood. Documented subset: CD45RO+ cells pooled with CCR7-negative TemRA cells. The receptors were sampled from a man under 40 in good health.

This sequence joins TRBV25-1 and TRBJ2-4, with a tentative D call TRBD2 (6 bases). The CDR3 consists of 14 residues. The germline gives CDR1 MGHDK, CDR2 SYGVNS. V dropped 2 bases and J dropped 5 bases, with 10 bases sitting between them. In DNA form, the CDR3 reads TGTGCCAGCAGTGAAGGGGGGTGGGAAAACATTCAGTACTTC. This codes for CASSEGGWENIQYF.

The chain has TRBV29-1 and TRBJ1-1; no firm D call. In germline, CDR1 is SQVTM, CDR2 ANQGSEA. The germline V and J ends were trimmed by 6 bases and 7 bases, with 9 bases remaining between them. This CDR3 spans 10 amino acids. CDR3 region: CSVNSYEAFF. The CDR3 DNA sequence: TGCAGCGTAAATTCATATGAAGCTTTCTTT. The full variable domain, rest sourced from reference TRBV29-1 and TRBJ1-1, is SAVISQKPSRDICQRGTSLTIQCQVDSQVTMMFWYRQQPGQSLTLIATANQGSEATYESGFVIDKFPISRPNLTFSTLTVSNMSPEDSSIYLCSVNSYEAFFGQGTRLTVV.

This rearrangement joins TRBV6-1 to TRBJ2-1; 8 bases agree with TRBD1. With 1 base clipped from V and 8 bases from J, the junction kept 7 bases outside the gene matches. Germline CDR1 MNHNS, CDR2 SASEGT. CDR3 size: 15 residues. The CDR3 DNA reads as TGTGCCAGCAGTGAAGGGTCAGGGGGCCTCTATGAGCAGTTCTTC. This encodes CASSEGSGGLYEQFF.

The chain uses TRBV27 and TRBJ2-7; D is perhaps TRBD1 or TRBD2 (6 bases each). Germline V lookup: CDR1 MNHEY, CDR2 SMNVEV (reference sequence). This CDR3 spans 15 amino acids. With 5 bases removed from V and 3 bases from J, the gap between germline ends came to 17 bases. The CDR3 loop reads CASSLGRGGGYEQYF. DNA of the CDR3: TGTGCCAGCAGTCTTGGTCGCGGAGGGGGCTACGAGCAGTACTTC.

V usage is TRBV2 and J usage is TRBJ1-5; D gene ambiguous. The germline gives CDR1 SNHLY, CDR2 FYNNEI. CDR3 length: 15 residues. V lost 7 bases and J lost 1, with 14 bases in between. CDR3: CASTPRGMSNQPQHF. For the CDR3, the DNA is TGTGCCAGCACCCCCAGAGGGATGAGCAATCAGCCCCAGCATTTT.

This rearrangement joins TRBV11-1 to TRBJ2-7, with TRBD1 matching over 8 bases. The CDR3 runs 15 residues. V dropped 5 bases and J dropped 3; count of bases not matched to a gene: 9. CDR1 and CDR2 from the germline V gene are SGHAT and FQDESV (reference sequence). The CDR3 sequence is CASSPRDRIHYEQYF. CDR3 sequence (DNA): TGTGCCAGCAGCCCAAGGGACAGGATCCACTACGAGCAGTACTTC.

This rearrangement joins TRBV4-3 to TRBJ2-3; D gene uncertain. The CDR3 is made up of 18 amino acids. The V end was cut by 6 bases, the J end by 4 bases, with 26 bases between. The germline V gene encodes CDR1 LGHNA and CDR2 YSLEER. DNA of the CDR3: TGCGCCAGCAGTCGAACACATGAGTTTGCGGTGGGCTCAGATACGCAGTATTTT. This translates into CASSRTHEFAVGSDTQYF.

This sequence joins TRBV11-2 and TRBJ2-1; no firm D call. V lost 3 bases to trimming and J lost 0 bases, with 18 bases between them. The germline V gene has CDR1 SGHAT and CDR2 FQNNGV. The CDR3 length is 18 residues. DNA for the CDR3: TGTGCCAGCAGCTTCAACTTACAAGACTCCCGCTCCTACAATGAGCAGTTCTTC. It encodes CASSFNLQDSRSYNEQFF.

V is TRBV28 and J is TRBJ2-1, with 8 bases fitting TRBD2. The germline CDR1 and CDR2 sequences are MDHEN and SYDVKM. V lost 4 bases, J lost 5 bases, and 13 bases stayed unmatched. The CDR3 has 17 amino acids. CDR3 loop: CASSSQTGTSFDNEQFF. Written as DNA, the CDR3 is TGTGCCAGCAGTTCCCAAACCGGGACTAGTTTTGACAATGAGCAGTTCTTC.

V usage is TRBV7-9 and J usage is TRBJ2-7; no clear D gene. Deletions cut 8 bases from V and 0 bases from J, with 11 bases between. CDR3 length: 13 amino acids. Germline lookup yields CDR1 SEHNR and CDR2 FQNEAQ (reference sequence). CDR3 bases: TGTGCCAGCGGCGAACAGAGCTCCTACGAGCAGTACTTC. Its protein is CASGEQSSYEQYF. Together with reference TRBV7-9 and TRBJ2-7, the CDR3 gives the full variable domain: DTGVSQNPRHKITKRGQNVTFRCDPISEHNRLYWYRQTLGQGPEFLTYFQNEAQLEKSRLLSDRFSAERPKGSFSTLEIQRTEQGDSAMYLCASGEQSSYEQYFGPGTRLTVT.

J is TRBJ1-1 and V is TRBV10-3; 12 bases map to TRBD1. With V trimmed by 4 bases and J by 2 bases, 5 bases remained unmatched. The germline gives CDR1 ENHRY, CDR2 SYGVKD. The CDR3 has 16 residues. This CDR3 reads CAISVGQGAVNTEAFF. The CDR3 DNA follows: TGTGCCATCAGTGTGGGACAGGGGGCAGTAAACACTGAAGCTTTCTTT.

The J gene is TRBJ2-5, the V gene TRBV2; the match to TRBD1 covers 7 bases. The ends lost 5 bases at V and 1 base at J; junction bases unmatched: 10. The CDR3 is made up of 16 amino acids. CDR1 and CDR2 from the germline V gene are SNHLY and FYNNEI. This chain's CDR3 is CASSTPQTGVQETQYF. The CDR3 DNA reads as TGTGCCAGCAGTACACCGCAAACAGGGGTCCAAGAGACCCAGTACTTC.

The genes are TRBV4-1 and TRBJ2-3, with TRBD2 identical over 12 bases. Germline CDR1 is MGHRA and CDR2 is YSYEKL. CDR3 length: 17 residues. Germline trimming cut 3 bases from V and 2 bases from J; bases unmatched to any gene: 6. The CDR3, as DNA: TGCGCCAGCAGCCAGTCCGGACTAGCGGGGAACACAGATACGCAGTATTTT. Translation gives CASSQSGLAGNTDTQYF.

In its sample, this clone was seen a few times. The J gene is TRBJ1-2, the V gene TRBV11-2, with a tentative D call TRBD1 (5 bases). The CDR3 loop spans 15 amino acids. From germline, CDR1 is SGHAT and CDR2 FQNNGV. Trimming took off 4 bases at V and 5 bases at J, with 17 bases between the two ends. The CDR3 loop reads CASSSGTGLLYGYTF. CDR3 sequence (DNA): TGTGCCAGCAGCTCCGGGACGGGACTCCTTTATGGCTACACCTTC.

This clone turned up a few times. CDR3 in DNA: TGCAGCGTAAGACTAGCGGGGGACACCGGGGAGCTGTTTTTT. This sequence encodes CSVRLAGDTGELFF. The genes are TRBV29-1 and TRBJ2-2, with 12 bases aligning to TRBD2. V trimming: 6 bases; J trimming: 3 bases; junction bases outside the gene matches: 2. The CDR3 is made up of 14 amino acids. CDR1 is SQVTM, CDR2 ANQGSEA, per germline.

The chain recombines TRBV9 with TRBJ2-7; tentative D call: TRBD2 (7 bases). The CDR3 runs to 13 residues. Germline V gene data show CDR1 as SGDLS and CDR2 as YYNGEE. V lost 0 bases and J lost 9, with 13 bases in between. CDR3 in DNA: TGTGCCAGCAGCGTAGGATCGGGGGGCATGCAGTACTTC. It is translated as CASSVGSGGMQYF.

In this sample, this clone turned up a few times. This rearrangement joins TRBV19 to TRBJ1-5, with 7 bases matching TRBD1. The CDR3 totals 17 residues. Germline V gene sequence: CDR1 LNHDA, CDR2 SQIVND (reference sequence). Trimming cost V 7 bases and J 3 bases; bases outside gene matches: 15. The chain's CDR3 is CASTTGIEWPYNQPQHF. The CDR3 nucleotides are TGTGCCAGTACGACAGGGATTGAATGGCCGTACAATCAGCCCCAGCATTTT. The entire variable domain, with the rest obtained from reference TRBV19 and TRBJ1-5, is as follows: DGGITQSPKYLFRKEGQNVTLSCEQNLNHDAMYWYRQDPGQGLRLIYYSQIVNDFQKGDIAEGYSVSREKKESFPLTVTSAQKNPTAFYLCASTTGIEWPYNQPQHFGDGTRLSIL.

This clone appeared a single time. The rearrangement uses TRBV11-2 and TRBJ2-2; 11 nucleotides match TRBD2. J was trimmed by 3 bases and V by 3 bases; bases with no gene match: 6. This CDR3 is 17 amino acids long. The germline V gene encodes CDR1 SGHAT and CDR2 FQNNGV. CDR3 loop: CASSLLSGRADTGELFF. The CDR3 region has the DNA TGTGCCAGCAGCTTGCTTAGCGGGAGGGCCGACACCGGGGAGCTGTTTTTT.

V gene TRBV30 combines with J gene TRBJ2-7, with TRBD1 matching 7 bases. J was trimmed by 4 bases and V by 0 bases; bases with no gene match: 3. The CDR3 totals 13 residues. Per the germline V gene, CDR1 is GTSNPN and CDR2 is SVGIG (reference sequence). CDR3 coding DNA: TGTGCCTGGAGTGTCGGGACAGAATACGAGCAGTACTTC. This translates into CAWSVGTEYEQYF.

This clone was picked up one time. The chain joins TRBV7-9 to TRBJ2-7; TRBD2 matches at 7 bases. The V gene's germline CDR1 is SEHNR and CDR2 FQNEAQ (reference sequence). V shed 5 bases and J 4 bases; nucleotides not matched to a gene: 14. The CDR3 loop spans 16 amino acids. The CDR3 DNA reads TGTGCCAGCAGCGCTACCCCGGGCGGGAGTACGTACGAGCAGTACTTC. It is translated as CASSATPGGSTYEQYF.

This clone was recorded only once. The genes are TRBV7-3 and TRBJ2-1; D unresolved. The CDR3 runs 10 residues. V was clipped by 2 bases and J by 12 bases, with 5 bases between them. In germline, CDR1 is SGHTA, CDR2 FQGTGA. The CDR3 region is CASSLGGQFF. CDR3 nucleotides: TGTGCCAGCAGCTTAGGCGGGCAGTTCTTC.

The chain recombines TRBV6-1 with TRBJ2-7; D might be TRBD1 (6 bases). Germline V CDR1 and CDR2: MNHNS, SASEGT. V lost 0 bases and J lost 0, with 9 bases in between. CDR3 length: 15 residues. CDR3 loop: CASSEALDSSYEQYF. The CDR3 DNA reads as TGTGCCAGCAGTGAAGCGCTGGACAGCTCCTACGAGCAGTACTTC.

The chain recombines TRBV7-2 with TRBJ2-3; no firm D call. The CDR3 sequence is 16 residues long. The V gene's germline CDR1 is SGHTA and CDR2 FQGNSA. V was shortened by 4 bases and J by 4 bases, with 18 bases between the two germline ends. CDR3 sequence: CASSSLHINSPDTQYF. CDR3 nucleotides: TGTGCCAGCAGCTCCCTCCACATTAATAGCCCAGATACGCAGTATTTT.

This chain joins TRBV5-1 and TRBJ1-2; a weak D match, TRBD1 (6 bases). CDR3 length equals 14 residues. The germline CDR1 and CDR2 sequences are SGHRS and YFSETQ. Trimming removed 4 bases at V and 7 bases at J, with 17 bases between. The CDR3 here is CASSQALGGGGYTF. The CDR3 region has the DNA TGCGCCAGCAGCCAAGCGTTGGGGGGCGGTGGCTACACCTTC.

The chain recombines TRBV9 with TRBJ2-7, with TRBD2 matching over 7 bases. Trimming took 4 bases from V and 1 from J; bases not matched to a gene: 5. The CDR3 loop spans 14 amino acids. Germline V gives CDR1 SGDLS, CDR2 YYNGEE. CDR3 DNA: TGTGCCAGCAGCTTAACTAGCGTATCCTACGAGCAGTACTTC. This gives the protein CASSLTSVSYEQYF. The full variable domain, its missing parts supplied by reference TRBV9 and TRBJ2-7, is DSGVTQTPKHLITATGQRVTLRCSPRSGDLSVYWYQQSLDQGLQFLIQYYNGEERAKGNILERFSAQQFPDLHSELNLSSLELGDSALYFCASSLTSVSYEQYFGPGTRLTVT.

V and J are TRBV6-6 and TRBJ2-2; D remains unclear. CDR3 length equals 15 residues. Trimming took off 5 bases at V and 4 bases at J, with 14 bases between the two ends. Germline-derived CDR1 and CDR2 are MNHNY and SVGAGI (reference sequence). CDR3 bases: TGTGCCAGCAGTGTTCAAATTTCCCTCACCGGGGAGCTGTTTTTT. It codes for CASSVQISLTGELFF.

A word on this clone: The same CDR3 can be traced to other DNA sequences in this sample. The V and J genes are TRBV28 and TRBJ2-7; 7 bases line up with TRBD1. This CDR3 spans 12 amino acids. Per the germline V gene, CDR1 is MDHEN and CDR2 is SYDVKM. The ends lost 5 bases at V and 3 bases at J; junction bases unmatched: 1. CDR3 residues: CASSTGDYEQYF. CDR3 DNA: TGTGCCAGCAGTACAGGGGACTACGAGCAGTACTTC.

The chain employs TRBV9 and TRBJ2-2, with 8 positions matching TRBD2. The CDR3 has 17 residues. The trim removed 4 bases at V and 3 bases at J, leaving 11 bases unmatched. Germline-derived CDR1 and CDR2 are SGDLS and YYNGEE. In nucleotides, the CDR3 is TGTGCCAGCAGCCCCCATGAGCGGGGGTTACACACCGGGGAGCTGTTTTTT. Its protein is CASSPHERGLHTGELFF.

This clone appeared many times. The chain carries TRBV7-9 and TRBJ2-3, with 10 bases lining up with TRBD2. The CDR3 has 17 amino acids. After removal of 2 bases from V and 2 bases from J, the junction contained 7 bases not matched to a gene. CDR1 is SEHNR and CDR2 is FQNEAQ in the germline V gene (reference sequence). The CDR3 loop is CASSLSSSGRATDTQYF. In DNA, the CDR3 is TGTGCCAGCAGCTTAAGCAGCAGCGGGAGGGCCACAGATACGCAGTATTTT.